This passage covers 7 T cell receptor beta chains from one sample sequenced in a study of T cell repertoires in cytomegalovirus infection. Each CDR3 protein is one row after TCRdb ran MiXCR on the reads. The sample has about 180,000 distinct CDR3 sequences; approximately 15% are singletons. Sequencing was carried out using PBMCs. These receptors were obtained from a human donor in good health (CMV status not recorded). Some clones in this sample may be carry-over from other donors' samples.

Written as DNA, the CDR3 is TGTGCCAGCAGCCCACACAACACTGAAGCTTTCTTT. Protein product: CASSPHNTEAFF. The genes are TRBV12-3 or TRBV12-4 and TRBJ1-1; D is undetermined. The CDR3 covers 12 residues. Trimming shortened V by 6 bases and J by 2 bases, and 7 bases separated the two germline ends.

This clonotype was found many times. The rearrangement links TRBV27 to TRBJ2-7; D may match TRBD1 or TRBD2 (5 bases each). Trimming took off 5 bases at V and 4 bases at J, with 15 bases between the two ends. The germline V gene encodes CDR1 MNHEY and CDR2 SMNVEV (reference sequence). The length of the CDR3 is 14 residues. This CDR3 is CASSKSGRSYEQYF. CDR3 DNA: TGTGCCAGCAGTAAGTCGGGGCGTTCTTACGAGCAGTACTTC.

This clonotype was seen only a few times. The gene calls are TRBV5-4 and TRBJ1-1; D is unclear. V lost 0 bases, J lost 1 base, and 7 bases lay in between. The germline V gene encodes CDR1 SGHNT and CDR2 YYREEE (reference sequence). This CDR3 contains 14 residues. Written as DNA, the CDR3 is TGTGCCAGCAGCTTGGGTCCGACGAACACTGAAGCTTTCTTT. Translation: CASSLGPTNTEAFF.

V is TRBV14 and J is TRBJ1-1; D not resolved. The germline V gene encodes CDR1 SGHDN and CDR2 FVKESK. CDR3 length: 13 amino acids. Trimming stripped 2 bases from V and 0 bases from J, with 4 bases between. The CDR3 nucleotides are TGTGCCAGCAGCCAATACCTGAACACTGAAGCTTTCTTT. This sequence encodes CASSQYLNTEAFF.

As concerns this clonotype: It may be a read error: a sequence one base away is much more abundant. The CDR3 ends on some other residue instead of the conserved phenylalanine or tryptophan, so this is likely a read error. This chain links TRBV7-2 with TRBJ2-3, with D possibly matching TRBD2 (6 bases). The CDR3 runs to 14 residues. Germline lookup yields CDR1 SGHTA and CDR2 FQGNSA. Between the trimmed V and J ends, which lost 4 bases and 6 bases, there was a span of 14 bases. This CDR3 reads CASSSRGRPDTQYL. CDR3 bases: TGTGCCAGCAGCTCCCGGGGGAGGCCGGATACGCAGTATCTT.

The V call is TRBV5-1, the J call TRBJ2-7; weak D call: TRBD1 (5 bases). The CDR3 has 14 residues. Per the germline V gene, CDR1 is SGHRS and CDR2 is YFSETQ. V was pared by 4 bases and J by 0 bases, with 11 bases between. CDR3 DNA: TGCGCCAGCAGCAACTTGGACACCTCCTACGAGCAGTACTTC. Translation gives CASSNLDTSYEQYF.

Concerning this clonotype itself: This could be a read error, since a much larger clone is one nucleotide away. The rearrangement joins TRBV12-3 or TRBV12-4 to TRBJ1-4; D ambiguous. This CDR3 has 14 amino acids. The CDR3 sequence: CASSFLGRTEELFF. As DNA, the CDR3 is TGTGCCAGCAGCTTCCTTGGCAGGACTGAAGAACTGTTTTTT.